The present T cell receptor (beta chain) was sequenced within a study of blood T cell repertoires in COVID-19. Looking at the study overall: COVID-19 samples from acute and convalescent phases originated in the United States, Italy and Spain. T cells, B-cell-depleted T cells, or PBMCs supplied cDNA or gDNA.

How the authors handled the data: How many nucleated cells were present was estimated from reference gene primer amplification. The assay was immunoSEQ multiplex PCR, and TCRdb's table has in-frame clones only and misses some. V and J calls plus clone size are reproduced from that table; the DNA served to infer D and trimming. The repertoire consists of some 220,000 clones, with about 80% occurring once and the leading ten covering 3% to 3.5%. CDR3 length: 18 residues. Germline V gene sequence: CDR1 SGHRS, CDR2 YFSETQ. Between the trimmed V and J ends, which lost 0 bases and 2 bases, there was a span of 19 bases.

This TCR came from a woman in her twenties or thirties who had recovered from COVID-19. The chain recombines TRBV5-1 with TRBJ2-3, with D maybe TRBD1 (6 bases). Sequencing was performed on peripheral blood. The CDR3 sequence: CASSLAKPGVSATDTQYF. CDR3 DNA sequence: TGCGCCAGCAGCTTGGCTAAACCAGGGGTCTCCGCCACAGATACGCAGTATTTT.